The 2 T cell receptor beta chains listed next were all sequenced from one sample in a study of T cells expressing NK-cell markers. TCRdb re-called the 5' RACE reads; every CDR3 protein appears as one record, without DNA. In all, the sample yields roughly 180,000 distinct CDR3 sequences. The sample consisted of blood T cells: a sorted CD56 or NKG2C T cell subset, CD4+ or CD8+ T cells, or bulk PBMC T cells (not recorded which). The receptors stem from a woman between 18 and 70 years old in good health.

The rearrangement uses TRBV28 and TRBJ1-6. CDR1 and CDR2 from the germline V gene are MDHEN and SYDVKM. This CDR3 has 13 amino acids. The CDR3 sequence is CASSLDGPSPLHF. The variable domain in full, with the rest retrieved from reference TRBV28 and TRBJ1-6, is DVKVTQSSRYLVKRTGEKVFLECVQDMDHENMFWYRQDPGLGLRLIYFSYDVKMKEKGDIPEGYSVSREKKERFSLILESASTNQTSMYLCASSLDGPSPLHFGNGTRLTVT.

The chain employs TRBV5-1 and TRBJ2-7. The germline CDR1 and CDR2 sequences are SGHRS and YFSETQ. This CDR3 spans 17 amino acids. This CDR3 reads CASSLGLAEIISYEQYF.